The rows below give T cell receptor beta chains drawn from one sample of a study of CD8 T cells in Susac syndrome. TCRdb recomputed calls from the immunoSEQ multiplex PCR reads with MiXCR, one row per CDR3 protein. This sample has about 430,000 distinct CDR3 sequences, with approximately 85% found just once. Sequences were obtained from CD8+ T cells from PBMCs. These receptors came from a human donor with multiple sclerosis. The CDR3 runs from the conserved cysteine through the conserved F or W. D genes are given only for firm matches. A row's size may be missing; if present it is once, few, many or a size class.

V gene	D gene	clone size	J gene	CDR3 DNA	CDR3 protein
TRBV7-2	-	few	TRBJ1-1	TGTGCCAGCAGCTCCCAGCTCTTGAACACTGAAGCTTTCTTT	CASSSQLLNTEAFF
TRBV28	-	-	TRBJ1-4	TGTGCCAGCAGTTTACCGATTAATGAAAAACTGTTTTTT	CASSLPINEKLFF
TRBV5-6	-	-	TRBJ2-1	TGTGCCAGCAGCTTGTTTTGGTCCTACAATGAGCAGTTCTTC	CASSLFWSYNEQFF
TRBV5-1	-	-	TRBJ2-1	TGCGCCAGCAGCTGCCCGACCGGGCACGGCTCCTACAATGAGCAGTTCTTC	CASSCPTGHGSYNEQFF
TRBV28	-	-	TRBJ1-5	TGTGCCAGCAGCCGTACAGGGATAGAACAGCCCCAGCATTTT	CASSRTGIEQPQHF
TRBV27	TRBD1	-	TRBJ1-1	TGTGCCAGCAGTTTTGCAGGGGGGAACACTGAAGCTTTCTTT	CASSFAGGNTEAFF
TRBV20-1	-	-	TRBJ1-1	TGCAGTGCTAGGGGGCAGCCGAACACTGAAGCTTTCTTT	CSARGQPNTEAFF
TRBV7-9	-	once	TRBJ2-1	TGTGCCAGCAGCTCCGGTGACGTAAGCTCCTACAATGAGCAGTTCTTC	CASSSGDVSSYNEQFF
TRBV29-1	TRBD1	-	TRBJ2-2	TGCAGCGTTGGAGGACAGGGGGACACCGGGGAGCTGTTTTTT	CSVGGQGDTGELFF
TRBV10-3	-	-	TRBJ1-1	TGTGCCATCAGTGAGGGGGTGAACACTGAAGCTTTCTTT	CAISEGVNTEAFF
TRBV9	-	-	TRBJ2-1	TGTGCCAGCAGCGTAGAGGGTACGGCCTACAATGAGCAGTTCTTC	CASSVEGTAYNEQFF
TRBV9	-	-	TRBJ2-1	TGTGCCAGCAGCGCTCTAGCGAGCTCCTACAATGAGCAGTTCTTC	CASSALASSYNEQFF
TRBV9	-	-	TRBJ2-6	TGTGCCAGCAGCGTAGGGAGGGTCACTGGGGCCAACGTCCTGACTTTC	CASSVGRVTGANVLTF
TRBV6-5	-	-	TRBJ2-5	TGTGCCAGCTCCAACGGAGGATACCAAGAGACCCAGTACTTC	CASSNGGYQETQYF
TRBV4-1	TRBD1	once	TRBJ1-1	TGCGCCAGCAGCCAAGATCTGACAGGGGGCACTGAAGCTTTCTTT	CASSQDLTGGTEAFF
TRBV6-5	-	few	TRBJ1-5	TGTGCCAGCAGTTACTCGGACGGGGGGCCCCAGCATTTT	CASSYSDGGPQHF